This T cell receptor beta chain was profiled in a study of PD-1 blockade in classical Hodgkin lymphoma. Trimming cost V 4 bases and J 5 bases; bases outside gene matches: 9. There are 16 residues in the CDR3. CDR1 and CDR2 from the germline V gene are LNHDA and SQIVND (reference sequence). The method was immunoSEQ multiplex PCR; TCRdb's version includes in-frame clones alone and lacks a portion of them. Of 95,000 to 100,000 clones in the sample, about 89% were seen once. Each and every patient relapsed after autologous stem cell transplantation, and patients got differing brentuximab vedotin exposure.

The receptor was derived from a human donor with classical Hodgkin lymphoma. The chain combines TRBV19 with TRBJ2-3, with 10 positions matching TRBD2. The input for sequencing was peripheral blood mononuclear cells (PBMCs), taken before the second cycle of nivolumab. The CDR3 loop reads CASSTEAGGLGDTQYF. The CDR3 DNA reads as TGTGCCAGTAGTACCGAAGCGGGGGGGCTCGGAGATACGCAGTATTTT.